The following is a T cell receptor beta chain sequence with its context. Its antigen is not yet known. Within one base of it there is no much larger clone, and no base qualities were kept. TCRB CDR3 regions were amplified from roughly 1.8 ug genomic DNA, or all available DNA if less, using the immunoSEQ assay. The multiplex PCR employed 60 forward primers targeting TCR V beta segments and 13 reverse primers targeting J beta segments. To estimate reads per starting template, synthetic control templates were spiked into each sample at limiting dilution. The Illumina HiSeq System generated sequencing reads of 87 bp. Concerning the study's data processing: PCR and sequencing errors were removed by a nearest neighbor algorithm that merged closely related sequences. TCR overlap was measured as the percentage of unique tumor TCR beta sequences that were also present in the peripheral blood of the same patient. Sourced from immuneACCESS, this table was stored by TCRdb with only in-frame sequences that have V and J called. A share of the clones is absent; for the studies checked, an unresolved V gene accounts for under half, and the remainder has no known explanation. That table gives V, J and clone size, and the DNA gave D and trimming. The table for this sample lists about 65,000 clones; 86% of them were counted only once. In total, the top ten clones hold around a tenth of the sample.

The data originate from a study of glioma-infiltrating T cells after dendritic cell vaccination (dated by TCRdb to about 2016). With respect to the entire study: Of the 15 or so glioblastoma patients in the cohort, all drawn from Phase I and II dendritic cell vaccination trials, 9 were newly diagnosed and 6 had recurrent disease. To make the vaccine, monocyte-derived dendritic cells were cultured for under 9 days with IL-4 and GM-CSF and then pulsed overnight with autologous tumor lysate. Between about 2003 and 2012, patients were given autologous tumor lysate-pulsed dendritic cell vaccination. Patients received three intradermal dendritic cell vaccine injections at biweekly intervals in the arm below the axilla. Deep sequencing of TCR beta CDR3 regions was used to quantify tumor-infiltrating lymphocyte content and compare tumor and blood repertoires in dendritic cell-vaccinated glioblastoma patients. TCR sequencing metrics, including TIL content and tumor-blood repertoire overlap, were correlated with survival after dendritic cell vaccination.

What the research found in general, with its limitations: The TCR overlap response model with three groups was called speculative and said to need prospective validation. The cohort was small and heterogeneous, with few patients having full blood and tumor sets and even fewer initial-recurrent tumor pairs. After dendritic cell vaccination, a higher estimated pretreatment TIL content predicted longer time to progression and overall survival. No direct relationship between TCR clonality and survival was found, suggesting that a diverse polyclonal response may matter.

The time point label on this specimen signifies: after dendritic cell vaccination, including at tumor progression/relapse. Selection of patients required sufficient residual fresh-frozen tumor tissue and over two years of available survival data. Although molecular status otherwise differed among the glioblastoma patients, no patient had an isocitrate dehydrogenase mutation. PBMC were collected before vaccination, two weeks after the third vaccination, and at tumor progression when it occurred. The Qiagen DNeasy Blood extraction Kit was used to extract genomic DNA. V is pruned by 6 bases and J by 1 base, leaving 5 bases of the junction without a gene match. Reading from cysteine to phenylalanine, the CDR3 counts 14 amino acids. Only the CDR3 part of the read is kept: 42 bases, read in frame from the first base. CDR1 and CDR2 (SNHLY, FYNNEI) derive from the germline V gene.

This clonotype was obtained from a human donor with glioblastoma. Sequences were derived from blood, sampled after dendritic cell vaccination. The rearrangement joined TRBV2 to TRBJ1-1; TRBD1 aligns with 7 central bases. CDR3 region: CASRAGTANTEAFF. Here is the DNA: TGTGCCAGCAGGGCCGGGACAGCGAACACTGAAGCTTTCTTT.